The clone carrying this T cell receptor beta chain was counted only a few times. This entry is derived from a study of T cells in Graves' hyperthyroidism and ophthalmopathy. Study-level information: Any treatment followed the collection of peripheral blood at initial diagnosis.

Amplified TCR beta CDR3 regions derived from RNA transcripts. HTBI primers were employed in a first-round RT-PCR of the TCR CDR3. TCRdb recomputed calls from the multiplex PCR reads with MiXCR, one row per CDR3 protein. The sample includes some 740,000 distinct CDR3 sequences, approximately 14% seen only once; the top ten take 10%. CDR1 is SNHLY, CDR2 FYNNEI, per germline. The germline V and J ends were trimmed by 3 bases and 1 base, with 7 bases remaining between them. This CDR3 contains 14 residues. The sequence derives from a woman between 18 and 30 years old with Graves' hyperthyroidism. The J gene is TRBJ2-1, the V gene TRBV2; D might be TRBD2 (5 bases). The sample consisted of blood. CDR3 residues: CASSDGGSYNEQFF. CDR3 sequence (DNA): TGTGCCAGCAGTGACGGAGGATCCTACAATGAGCAGTTCTTC.